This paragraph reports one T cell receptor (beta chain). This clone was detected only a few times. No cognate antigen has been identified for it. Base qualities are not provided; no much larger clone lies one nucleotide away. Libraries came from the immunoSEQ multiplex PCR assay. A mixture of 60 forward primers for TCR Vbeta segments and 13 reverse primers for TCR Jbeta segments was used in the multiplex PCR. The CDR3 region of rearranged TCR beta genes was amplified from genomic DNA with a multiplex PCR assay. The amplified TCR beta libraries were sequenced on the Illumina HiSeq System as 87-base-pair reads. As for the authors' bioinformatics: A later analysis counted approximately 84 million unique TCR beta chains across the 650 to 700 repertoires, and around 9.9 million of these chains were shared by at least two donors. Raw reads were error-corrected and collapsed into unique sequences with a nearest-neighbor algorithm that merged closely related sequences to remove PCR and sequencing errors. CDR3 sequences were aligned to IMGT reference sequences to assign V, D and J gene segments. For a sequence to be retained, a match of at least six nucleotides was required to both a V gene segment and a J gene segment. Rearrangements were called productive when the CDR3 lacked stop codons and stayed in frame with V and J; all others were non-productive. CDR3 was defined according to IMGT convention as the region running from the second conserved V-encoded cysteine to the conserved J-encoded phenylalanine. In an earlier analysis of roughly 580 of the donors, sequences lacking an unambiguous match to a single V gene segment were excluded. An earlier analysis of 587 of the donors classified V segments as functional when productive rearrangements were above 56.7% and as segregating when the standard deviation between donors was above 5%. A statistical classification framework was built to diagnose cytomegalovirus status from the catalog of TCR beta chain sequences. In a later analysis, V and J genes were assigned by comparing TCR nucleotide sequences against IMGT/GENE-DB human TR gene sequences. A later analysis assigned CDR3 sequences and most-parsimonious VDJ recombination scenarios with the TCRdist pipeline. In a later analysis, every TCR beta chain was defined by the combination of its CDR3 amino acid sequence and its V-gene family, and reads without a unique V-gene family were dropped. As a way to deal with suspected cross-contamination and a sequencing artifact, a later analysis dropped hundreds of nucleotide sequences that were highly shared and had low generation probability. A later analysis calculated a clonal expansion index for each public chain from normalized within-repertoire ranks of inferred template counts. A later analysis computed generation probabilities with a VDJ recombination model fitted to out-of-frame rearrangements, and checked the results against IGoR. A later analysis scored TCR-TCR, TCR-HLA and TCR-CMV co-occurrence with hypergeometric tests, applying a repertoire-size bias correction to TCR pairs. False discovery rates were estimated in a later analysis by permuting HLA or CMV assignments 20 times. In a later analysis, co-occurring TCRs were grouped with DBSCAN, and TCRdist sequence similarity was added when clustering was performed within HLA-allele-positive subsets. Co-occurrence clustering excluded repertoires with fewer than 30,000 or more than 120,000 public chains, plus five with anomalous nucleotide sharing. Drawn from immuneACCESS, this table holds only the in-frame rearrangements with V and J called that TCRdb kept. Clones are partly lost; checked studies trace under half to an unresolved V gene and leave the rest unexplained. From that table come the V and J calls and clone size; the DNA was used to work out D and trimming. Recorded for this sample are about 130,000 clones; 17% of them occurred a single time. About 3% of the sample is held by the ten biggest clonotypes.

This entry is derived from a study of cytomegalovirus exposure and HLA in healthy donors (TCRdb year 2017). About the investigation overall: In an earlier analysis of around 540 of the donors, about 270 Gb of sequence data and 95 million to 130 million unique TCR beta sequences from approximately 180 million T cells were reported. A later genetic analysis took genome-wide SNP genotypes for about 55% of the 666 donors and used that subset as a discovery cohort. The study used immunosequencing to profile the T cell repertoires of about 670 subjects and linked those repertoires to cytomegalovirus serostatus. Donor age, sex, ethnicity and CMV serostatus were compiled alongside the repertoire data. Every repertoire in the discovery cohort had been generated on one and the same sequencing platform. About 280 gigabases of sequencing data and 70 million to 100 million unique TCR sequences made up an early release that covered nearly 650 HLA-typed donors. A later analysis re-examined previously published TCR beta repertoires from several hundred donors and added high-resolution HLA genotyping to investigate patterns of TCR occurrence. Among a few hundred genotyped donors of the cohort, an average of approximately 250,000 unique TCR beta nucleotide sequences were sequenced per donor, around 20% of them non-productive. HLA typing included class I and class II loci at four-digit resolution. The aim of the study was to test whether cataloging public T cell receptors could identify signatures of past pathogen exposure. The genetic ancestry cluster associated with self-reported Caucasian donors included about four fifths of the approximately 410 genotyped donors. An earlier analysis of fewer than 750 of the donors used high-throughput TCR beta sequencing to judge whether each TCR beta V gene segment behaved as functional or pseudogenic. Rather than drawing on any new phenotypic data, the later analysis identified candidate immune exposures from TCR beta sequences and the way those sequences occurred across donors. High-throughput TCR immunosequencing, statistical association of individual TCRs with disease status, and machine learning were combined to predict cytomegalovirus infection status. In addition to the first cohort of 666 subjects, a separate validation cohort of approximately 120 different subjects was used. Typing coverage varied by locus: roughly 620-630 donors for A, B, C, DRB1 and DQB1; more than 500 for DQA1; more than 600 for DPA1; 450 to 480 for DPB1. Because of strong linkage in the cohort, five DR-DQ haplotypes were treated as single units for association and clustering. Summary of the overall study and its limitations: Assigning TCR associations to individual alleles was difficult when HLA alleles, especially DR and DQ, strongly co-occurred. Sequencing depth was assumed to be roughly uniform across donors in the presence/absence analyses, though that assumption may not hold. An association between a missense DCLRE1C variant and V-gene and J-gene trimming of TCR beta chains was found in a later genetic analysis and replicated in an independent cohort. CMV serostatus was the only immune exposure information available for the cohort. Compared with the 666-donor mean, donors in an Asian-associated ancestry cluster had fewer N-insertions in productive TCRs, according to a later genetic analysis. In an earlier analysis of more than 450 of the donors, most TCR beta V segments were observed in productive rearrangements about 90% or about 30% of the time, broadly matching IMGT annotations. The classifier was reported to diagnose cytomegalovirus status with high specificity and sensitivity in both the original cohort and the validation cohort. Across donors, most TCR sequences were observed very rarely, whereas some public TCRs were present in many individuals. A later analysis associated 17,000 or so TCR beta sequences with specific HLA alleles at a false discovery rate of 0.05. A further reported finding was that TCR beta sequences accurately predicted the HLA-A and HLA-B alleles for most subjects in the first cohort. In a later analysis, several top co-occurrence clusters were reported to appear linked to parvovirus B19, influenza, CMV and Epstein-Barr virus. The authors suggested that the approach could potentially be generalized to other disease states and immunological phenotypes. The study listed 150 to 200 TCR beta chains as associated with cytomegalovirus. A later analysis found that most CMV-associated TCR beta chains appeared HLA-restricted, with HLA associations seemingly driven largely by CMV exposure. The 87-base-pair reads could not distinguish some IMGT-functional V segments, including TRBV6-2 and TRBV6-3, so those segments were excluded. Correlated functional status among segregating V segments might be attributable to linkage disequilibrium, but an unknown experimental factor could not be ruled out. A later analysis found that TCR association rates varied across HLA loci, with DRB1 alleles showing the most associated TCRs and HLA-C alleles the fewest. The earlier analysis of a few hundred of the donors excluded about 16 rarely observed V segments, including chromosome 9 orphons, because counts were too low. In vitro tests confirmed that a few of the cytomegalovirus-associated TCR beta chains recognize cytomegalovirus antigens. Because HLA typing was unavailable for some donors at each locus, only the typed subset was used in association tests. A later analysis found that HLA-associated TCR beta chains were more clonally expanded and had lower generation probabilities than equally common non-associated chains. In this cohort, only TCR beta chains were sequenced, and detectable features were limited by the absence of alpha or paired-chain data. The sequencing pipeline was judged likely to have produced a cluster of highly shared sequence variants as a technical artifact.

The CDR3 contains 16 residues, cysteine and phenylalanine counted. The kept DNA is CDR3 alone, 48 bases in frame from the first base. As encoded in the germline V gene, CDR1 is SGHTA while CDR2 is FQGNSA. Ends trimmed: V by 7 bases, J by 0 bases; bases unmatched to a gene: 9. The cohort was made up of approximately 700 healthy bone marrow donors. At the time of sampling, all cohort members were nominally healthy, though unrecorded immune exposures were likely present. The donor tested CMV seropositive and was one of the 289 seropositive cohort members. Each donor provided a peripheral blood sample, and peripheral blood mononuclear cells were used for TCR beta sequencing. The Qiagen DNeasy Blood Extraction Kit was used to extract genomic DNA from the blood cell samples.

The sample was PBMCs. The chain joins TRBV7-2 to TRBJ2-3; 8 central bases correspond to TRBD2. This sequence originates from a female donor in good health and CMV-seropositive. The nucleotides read TGTGCCAGCACCCCTTTTCGGGGGGGCAGCACAGATACGCAGTATTTT. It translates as CASTPFRGGSTDTQYF.